Below are 29 T cell receptor beta chains sequenced from a single sample in a study of early T cells in non-severe SARS-CoV-2 infection. TCRdb processed the 5' RACE reads anew with MiXCR; each CDR3 protein has one entry. The repertoire has about 22,000 distinct CDR3 sequences, roughly 4.7% of them found once; the top ten carry about 8%. The sample was whole blood. The receptors here all came from an adult who was a healthcare worker with PCR-confirmed SARS-CoV-2 infection or an uninfected control (not recorded which).

This clonotype turned up a few times. At one of its ends the junction is not consistent with the germline gene, which may arise from a read error. V is TRBV10-3 and J is TRBJ2-2; D is possibly TRBD1 or TRBD2 (5 bases each). CDR3 length: 17 residues. CDR1 is ENHRY, CDR2 SYGVKD, per germline. CDR3 DNA sequence: TGTGTCATCAGTGAGTCGACGGGGCCGCCTCCCACCGGGGAGCTGTTTTTT. It codes for CVISESTGPPPTGELFF.

Many counts were recorded for this clonotype. The V and J genes are TRBV29-1 and TRBJ1-2, with a possible D match to TRBD1 (5 bases). Trimming removed 2 bases at V and 4 bases at J, with 11 bases between. Per germline, CDR1 SQVTM and CDR2 ANQGSEA. The CDR3 spans 13 residues. The CDR3 DNA reads as TGCAGCGTTGAACGCCTGGGGGGCTATGGCTACACCTTC. Translating gives CSVERLGGYGYTF.

This clonotype was counted at least ten times. The V gene is TRBV27, the J gene TRBJ2-7, with a possible D match to TRBD1 (6 bases). CDR1 is MNHEY and CDR2 is SMNVEV in the germline V gene (reference sequence). This CDR3 contains 14 residues. V gave up 5 bases and J gave up 2 bases, with 13 bases separating them. CDR3 nucleotides: TGTGCCAGCAGTCTTACCCGGGACACCTACGAGCAGTACTTC. Amino acid sequence: CASSLTRDTYEQYF.

This clonotype has more than one count but fewer than ten. The J gene is TRBJ1-4, the V gene TRBV4-1, with TRBD1 matching 7 bases. Germline V gives CDR1 MGHRA, CDR2 YSYEKL. The CDR3 sequence is 14 residues long. After removal of 4 bases from V and 6 bases from J, the junction contained 5 bases not matched to a gene. CDR3 sequence: CASSLRQGHEKLFF. CDR3 coding DNA: TGCGCCAGCAGCCTGAGACAGGGCCATGAAAAACTGTTTTTT.

This clonotype came up many times. The V gene is TRBV27, the J gene TRBJ2-3; weak D call: TRBD2 (5 bases). The CDR3 runs 16 residues. The germline gives CDR1 MNHEY, CDR2 SMNVEV (reference sequence). With 7 bases removed from V and 4 bases from J, the gap between germline ends came to 21 bases. CDR3 coding DNA: TGTGCCAGCACACCACTTACTAGTTTTGCCTCAGATACGCAGTATTTT. It codes for CASTPLTSFASDTQYF.

This clonotype was picked up many times. The rearrangement uses TRBV13 and TRBJ1-2; D call uncertain. This CDR3 spans 17 amino acids. The V gene's germline CDR1 is PRHDT and CDR2 FYEKMQ (reference sequence). Trimming took off 0 bases at V and 4 bases at J, with 18 bases between the two ends. The CDR3 here is CASSLGSTGEGSYGYTF. DNA of the CDR3: TGTGCCAGCAGCTTAGGCAGTACGGGCGAGGGAAGCTATGGCTACACCTTC.

The table lists this clonotype with many counts. The chain links TRBV5-1 to TRBJ2-3, with D possibly being TRBD1 (6 bases). Germline CDR1 SGHRS, CDR2 YFSETQ. The CDR3 has 15 residues. Trimming removed 6 bases at V and 1 base at J, with 15 bases between. The CDR3 nucleotides are TGCGCCAGCAAATCGATGCCAGGGGGCACAGATACGCAGTATTTT. Its translation is CASKSMPGGTDTQYF.

This clonotype was detected ten times or more. V usage is TRBV20-1 and J usage is TRBJ1-1, with 12 nucleotides matching TRBD1. Germline V CDR1 and CDR2: DFQATT, SNEGSKA (reference sequence). Trimming at V came to 6 bases and at J to 5 bases, leaving 19 bases not matched to a gene. This CDR3 contains 18 residues. CDR3 nucleotide sequence: TGCAGTGCACAAACTGACTTCCGGGACAGGGGGCGCGGAACTGAAGCTTTCTTT. Encoded protein: CSAQTDFRDRGRGTEAFF.

This clonotype occurred many times. The chain links TRBV7-2 to TRBJ2-7, with D unresolved. Trimming shortened V by 5 bases and J by 3 bases, and 11 bases separated the two germline ends. In germline, CDR1 is SGHTA, CDR2 FQGNSA. The CDR3 consists of 13 residues. The DNA of the CDR3 is TGTGCCAGCAGCGTGAGTGTGATCTACGAGCAGTACTTC. This encodes CASSVSVIYEQYF.

This clonotype was seen ten or more times. The J gene is TRBJ2-7, the V gene TRBV7-2; TRBD2 matches 8 bases. The CDR3 length is 15 residues. The V segment lost 3 bases and the J segment 4 bases; nucleotides outside the gene matches: 8. From germline, CDR1 is SGHTA and CDR2 FQGNSA. This CDR3 is CASSLGTSIVYEQYF. CDR3 DNA sequence: TGTGCCAGCAGCTTGGGGACTAGTATCGTGTACGAGCAGTACTTC.

This clonotype was seen at least ten times. The chain has TRBV18 and TRBJ2-5; TRBD1 aligns across 9 bases. Trimming took 2 bases from V and 1 from J; bases not matched to a gene: 2. The germline CDR1 and CDR2 sequences are KGHSH and LQKENI. The CDR3 contains 15 residues. This chain's CDR3 is CASSPGTGFQETQYF. As DNA, the CDR3 is TGTGCCAGCTCACCAGGGACAGGGTTCCAAGAGACCCAGTACTTC.

V gene TRBV5-4 combines with J gene TRBJ2-1, with D perhaps matching TRBD2 (6 bases). V shed 4 bases and J shed 3 bases, with 14 bases lying between them. This CDR3 is built from 15 residues. The germline V gene encodes CDR1 SGHNT and CDR2 YYREEE (reference sequence). CDR3 sequence reads: CASSQGTGDYNEQFF. CDR3 DNA: TGTGCCAGCAGCCAAGGAACGGGGGACTACAATGAGCAGTTCTTC.

This clonotype has ten or more counts. V gene TRBV28 combines with J gene TRBJ2-2, with D possibly TRBD2 on 5 matching bases. Trimming left V 3 bases short and J 0 bases short, with 26 bases between. Germline V CDR1 and CDR2: MDHEN, SYDVKM. The CDR3 is made up of 21 amino acids. The CDR3 region has the DNA TGTGCCAGCAGTTTTATGAAAGTAGGAGTCTCGCGGGCGTCGAACACCGGGGAGCTGTTTTTT. Protein product: CASSFMKVGVSRASNTGELFF.

This clonotype was recorded many times. The gene calls are TRBV4-3 and TRBJ2-5, with 8 bases aligning to TRBD1. The CDR3 is made up of 15 amino acids. Trimming took 3 bases from V and 4 from J; bases not matched to a gene: 7. Germline CDR1 reads LGHNA; CDR2 reads YSLEER. The CDR3 sequence: CASSHLPTGGETQYF. CDR3 bases: TGCGCCAGCAGCCACCTTCCTACAGGGGGAGAGACCCAGTACTTC.

For the CDR3, the DNA is TGTGCCACCAGCAGAGGGTCAGATAATGAAAAACTGTTTTTT. This codes for CATSRGSDNEKLFF. This chain connects TRBV15 to TRBJ1-4; D is undetermined. Deletions cut 1 base from V and 4 bases from J, with 7 bases between. In germline, CDR1 is LNHNV, CDR2 YYDKDF (reference sequence). The CDR3 extends over 14 amino acids.

This clonotype has at least ten counts. The CDR3 loop reads CASSPHSGQGSNYGYTF. CDR3 sequence (DNA): TGCGCCAGCAGCCCCCATAGTGGGCAGGGGTCGAACTATGGCTACACCTTC. The chain employs TRBV5-1 and TRBJ1-2, with a possible D match to TRBD1 (6 bases). This CDR3 is 17 amino acids long. Trimming left V 4 bases short and J 2 bases short, with 21 bases between. Germline loops: CDR1 SGHRS, CDR2 YFSETQ.

This clonotype rates as medium-sized. Written as DNA, the CDR3 is TGTGCCAGCAGGCTGAACAGGGCAGGGGCAGATACGCAGTATTTT. The encoded protein is CASRLNRAGADTQYF. The chain uses TRBV7-6 and TRBJ2-3; perhaps TRBD1 as D (6 bases). The CDR3 runs 15 residues. Looked up from germline, CDR1 is SGHVS and CDR2 is FNYEAQ. V lost 6 bases to trimming and J lost 4 bases, with 17 bases between them.

The table lists this clonotype with many counts. This chain links TRBV30 with TRBJ2-3; 7 nucleotides align to TRBD1. The CDR3 runs 15 residues. CDR1 GTSNPN and CDR2 SVGIG come from the germline V gene (reference sequence). V dropped 4 bases and J dropped 0; count of bases not matched to a gene: 7. The CDR3 protein is CAWTLGQMSTDTQYF. The CDR3 coding sequence is TGTGCCTGGACCCTGGGACAGATGAGCACAGATACGCAGTATTTT.

The chain uses TRBV10-2 and TRBJ2-7; D could derive from TRBD1 or TRBD2 (5 bases each). This CDR3 spans 15 amino acids. Trimming pared 2 bases from V and 2 bases from J, leaving 13 bases between. The germline V gene encodes CDR1 WSHSY and CDR2 SAAADI. CDR3: CASSEPGTGTYEQYF. The CDR3 DNA reads as TGCGCCAGCAGTGAGCCAGGGACGGGGACCTACGAGCAGTACTTC.

In its sample, this clonotype was seen many times. As DNA, the CDR3 is TGTGCCAGCAGCGACCGGACGCTCCGGCCGAGGAATGAGCAGTTCTTC. Its protein product is CASSDRTLRPRNEQFF. This chain connects TRBV7-2 to TRBJ2-1; D is ambiguous. Germline lookup yields CDR1 SGHTA and CDR2 FQGNSA. The V gene lost 5 bases and the J gene lost 7 bases, with 21 bases spanning the gap. The CDR3 spans 16 residues.

This clonotype has a count of ten or more. The CDR3 sequence: CASSLHGYSNQPQHF. CDR3 in DNA: TGTGCCAGCAGCTTGCACGGTTATAGCAATCAGCCCCAGCATTTT. V and J are TRBV5-5 and TRBJ1-5; D is undetermined. Germline CDR1 is SGHKS and CDR2 is YYEKEE (reference sequence). The CDR3 totals 15 residues. The V end lost 1 base, the J end lost 0 bases, and 8 bases lay between the germline ends.

This clonotype is termed medium-sized. The chain recombines TRBV7-2 with TRBJ1-1, with TRBD1 as a possible D gene (6 bases). Trimming stripped 5 bases from V and 6 bases from J, with 16 bases between. In germline, CDR1 is SGHTA, CDR2 FQGNSA. The CDR3 length is 14 residues. The CDR3 DNA reads as TGTGCCAGCAGCCCCGACATGGGGGGGCCTGAAGCTTTCTTT. Protein product: CASSPDMGGPEAFF. The complete variable domain, with remaining parts taken from reference TRBV7-2 and TRBJ1-1, reads GAGVSQSPSNKVTEKGKDVELRCDPISGHTALYWYRQSLGQGLEFLIYFQGNSAPDKSGLPSDRFSAERTGGSVSTLTIQRTQQEDSAVYLCASSPDMGGPEAFFGQGTRLTVV.

In nucleotides, the CDR3 is TGTGCCAGCAGCTTAGCGTACGGGGAGCTGTTTTTT. This translates into CASSLAYGELFF. The chain carries TRBV7-6 and TRBJ2-2; D gene uncertain. The V gene's germline CDR1 is SGHVS and CDR2 FNYEAQ. The CDR3 sequence is 12 residues long. V was trimmed by 0 bases and J by 7 bases, leaving 3 bases between them.

This clonotype occurred a few times. The V and J genes are TRBV5-6 and TRBJ1-1; D unresolved. This CDR3 comprises 13 residues. Trimming took 6 bases from V and 1 from J, leaving 10 bases between them. CDR1 is SGHDT, CDR2 YYEEEE, per germline. The CDR3 loop is CASKGQPNTEAFF. DNA for the CDR3: TGTGCCAGCAAGGGTCAGCCGAACACTGAAGCTTTCTTT.

This clonotype has a count of ten or more. The chain uses TRBV5-8 and TRBJ2-1, with D tentatively TRBD2 (6 bases). Germline V lookup: CDR1 SGHTS, CDR2 YDEGEE. The V end was cut by 1 base, the J end by 4 bases, with 9 bases between. The length of the CDR3 is 14 residues. The CDR3 DNA is TGTGCCAGCAGCTTGCTACTAGCTTACAATGAGCAGTTCTTC. Amino acids: CASSLLLAYNEQFF.

In its sample, this clonotype was seen a few times. The rearrangement joins TRBV27 to TRBJ1-1; D is ambiguous. The germline gives CDR1 MNHEY, CDR2 SMNVEV (reference sequence). The V and J ends lost 0 bases and 0 bases respectively, with 8 bases between them. The CDR3 consists of 15 residues. The CDR3 loop is CASSLSYSMNTEAFF. The CDR3 coding sequence is TGTGCCAGCAGTTTATCTTACAGCATGAACACTGAAGCTTTCTTT.

This clonotype was seen more than once but under ten times. The chain uses TRBV5-1 and TRBJ1-1; the D is unclear. V was clipped by 3 bases and J by 4 bases, with 19 bases between them. The CDR3 covers 16 residues. The germline gives CDR1 SGHRS, CDR2 YFSETQ. This CDR3 reads CASSSSNARAATEAFF. For the CDR3, the DNA is TGCGCCAGCAGCTCCTCGAACGCTAGAGCGGCCACTGAAGCTTTCTTT.

This clonotype came up many times. The V call is TRBV19, the J call TRBJ1-1; D is unresolved. Deletions cut 10 bases from V and 1 base from J, with 13 bases between. Germline assignment: CDR1 LNHDA and CDR2 SQIVND (reference sequence). The CDR3 spans 13 residues. This CDR3 is CATRKGSNTEAFF. CDR3 sequence (DNA): TGTGCCACCCGTAAGGGCTCGAACACTGAAGCTTTCTTT.

The rearrangement links TRBV28 to TRBJ2-1; tentative D call: TRBD1 (5 bases). Trimming removed 3 bases at V and 6 bases at J, with 12 bases between. This CDR3 comprises 14 residues. Germline V CDR1 and CDR2: MDHEN, SYDVKM. CDR3 region: CASSFVGRVNEQFF. The CDR3 DNA reads TGTGCCAGCAGTTTTGTCGGCAGGGTCAATGAGCAGTTCTTC.